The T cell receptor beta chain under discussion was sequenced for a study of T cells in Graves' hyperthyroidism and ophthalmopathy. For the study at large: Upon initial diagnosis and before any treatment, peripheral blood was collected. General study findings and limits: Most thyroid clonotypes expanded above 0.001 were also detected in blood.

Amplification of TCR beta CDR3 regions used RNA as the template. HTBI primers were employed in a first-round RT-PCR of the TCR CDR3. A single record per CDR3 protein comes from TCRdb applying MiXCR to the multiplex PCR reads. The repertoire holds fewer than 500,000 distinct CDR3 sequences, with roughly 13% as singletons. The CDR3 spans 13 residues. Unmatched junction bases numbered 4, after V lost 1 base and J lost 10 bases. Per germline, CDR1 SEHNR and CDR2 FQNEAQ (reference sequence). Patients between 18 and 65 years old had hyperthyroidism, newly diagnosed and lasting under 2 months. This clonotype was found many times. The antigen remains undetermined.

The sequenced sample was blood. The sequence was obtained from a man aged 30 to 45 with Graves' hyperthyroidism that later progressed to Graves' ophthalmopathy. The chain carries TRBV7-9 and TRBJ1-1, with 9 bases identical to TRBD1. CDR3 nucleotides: TGTGCCAGCAGCTTAGGGGGACAGGGTGCAGCTTTCTTT. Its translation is CASSLGGQGAAFF.